This T cell receptor beta chain was captured by sequencing in a study of T cells in Graves' hyperthyroidism and ophthalmopathy. Notes on the study in general: Most clonotypes expanded in thyroid above 0.001 were likewise present in blood.

The V end was cut by 0 bases, the J end by 5 bases, with 10 bases between. Germline loops: CDR1 SQVTM, CDR2 ANQGSEA. The CDR3 is 13 residues long. RNA transcripts were the template for amplifying TCR beta CDR3 regions. A set of HTBI primers served as the primers for a first-round RT-PCR of the TCR CDR3. TCRdb fed the multiplex PCR reads into MiXCR, producing one record per CDR3 protein. This sample has a few hundred thousand distinct CDR3 sequences, with 18% found just once. This clonotype was seen only a few times. Its antigen is as yet unknown. Lactation, pregnancy, other autoimmune disease or uncontrolled infection led to exclusion of patients. On the basis of clinical symptoms, serum thyroxine and TRAb, thyroid ultrasound and orbital computed tomography, diagnoses were made.

The sample was blood. The chain has TRBV29-1 and TRBJ1-1; tentatively, D is TRBD1 (5 bases). This TCR was sampled from a man younger than 35 with Graves' ophthalmopathy. The CDR3 DNA follows: TGCAGCGTTGAAGATGGCGGGGGTACTGAAGCTTTCTTT. Amino acid sequence: CSVEDGGGTEAFF.